The 9 T cell receptor beta chains presented below share a single source sample, sequenced in a study of T cell repertoires in cytomegalovirus infection. No antigens are known for them. Via MiXCR, TCRdb re-called the reads, giving one row per CDR3 protein. Of fewer than 350,000 distinct CDR3 sequences in the sample, around 29% were seen once. The sample in question was cultured PBMCs, obtained from culture after CMV antigen stimulation. All receptors derive from a human donor in good health (CMV status not recorded). Some clones in this sample may be carry-over from other donors' samples.

The chain recombines TRBV12-3 or TRBV12-4 with TRBJ1-3, with 7 bases aligning to TRBD1. The CDR3 is 19 residues long. V trimming: 3 bases; J trimming: 0 bases; junction bases outside the gene matches: 14. As DNA, the CDR3 is TGTGCCAGCAGTTTTTCCCGCCTGACAGGGACCGGCTCTGGAAACACCATATATTTT. This sequence encodes CASSFSRLTGTGSGNTIYF.

V and J are TRBV18 and TRBJ2-1; D is unclear. The CDR3 extends over 17 amino acids. Germline-derived CDR1 and CDR2 are KGHSH and LQKENI. With 0 bases removed from V and 5 bases from J, the gap between germline ends came to 17 bases. CDR3 loop: CASSPPLSAASNNEQFF. In DNA, the CDR3 is TGTGCCAGCTCACCACCGCTCTCAGCTGCCTCTAACAATGAGCAGTTCTTC. Using reference TRBV18 and TRBJ2-1 for the parts outside the CDR3, the full variable domain is NAGVMQNPRHLVRRRGQEARLRCSPMKGHSHVYWYRQLPEEGLKFMVYLQKENIIDESGMPKERFSAEFPKEGPSILRIQQVVRGDSAAYFCASSPPLSAASNNEQFFGPGTRLTVL.

The chain joins TRBV2 to TRBJ2-1; 8 nucleotides align to TRBD1. V lost 4 bases, J lost 10 bases, and 9 bases stayed unmatched. Germline loops: CDR1 SNHLY, CDR2 FYNNEI. The CDR3 is 14 residues long. CDR3 nucleotides: TGTGCCAGCAGTGGCGAGACAGGGGCCTCGGAGCAGTTCTTC. It is translated as CASSGETGASEQFF.

This clonotype has ten or more counts. The genes are TRBV12-3 or TRBV12-4 and TRBJ1-5; D perhaps matches TRBD1 (6 bases). Trimming stripped 5 bases from V and 3 bases from J, with 20 bases between. The CDR3 contains 17 residues. The CDR3 DNA sequence: TGTGCCAGCAGTCCCAACACGCGGACAGACCTCAATCAGCCCCAGCATTTT. Amino acids: CASSPNTRTDLNQPQHF.

This clonotype was seen only a few times. The chain is built from TRBV27 and TRBJ1-2, with D maybe TRBD1 (5 bases). Trimming cost V 4 bases and J 4 bases, with 16 bases left between them. The CDR3 is made up of 15 amino acids. CDR1 is MNHEY, CDR2 SMNVEV, per germline (reference sequence). The CDR3 reads CASSSFPSGVYGYTF. The CDR3 coding sequence is TGTGCCAGCAGTTCATTCCCTTCGGGGGTCTATGGCTACACCTTC.

There are many counts of this clonotype. The genes are TRBV7-8 and TRBJ1-5; a possible D gene is TRBD1 (5 bases). CDR1 SGHVS and CDR2 FQNEAQ come from the germline V gene. The length of the CDR3 is 16 residues. The V end was cut by 5 bases, the J end by 1 base, with 15 bases between. The CDR3 nucleotides read TGTGCCAGCAGCGGACGGGGCCTGGGGAGCAATCAGCCCCAGCATTTT. Translated: CASSGRGLGSNQPQHF.

This clonotype came up a few times. This chain joins TRBV7-2 and TRBJ1-4; a weak D match, TRBD1 (5 bases). This CDR3 contains 14 residues. Germline values: CDR1 SGHTA, CDR2 FQGNSA. V was cut by 6 bases and J by 8 bases, with 16 bases left in between. CDR3 protein: CASRSGTLGEKLFF. CDR3 bases: TGTGCCAGCAGATCCGGGACCCTTGGGGAAAAACTGTTTTTT.

The chain carries TRBV28 and TRBJ2-7, with D uncertain. The germline CDR1 and CDR2 sequences are MDHEN and SYDVKM. Trimming stripped 6 bases from V and 0 bases from J, with 18 bases between. The length of the CDR3 is 16 residues. CDR3 DNA sequence: TGTGCCAGCAGCTCCGGGCCACAGTCAAGCTCCTACGAGCAGTACTTC. This codes for CASSSGPQSSSYEQYF.

This clonotype was recorded at least ten times. This chain links TRBV25-1 with TRBJ1-4; possible D gene TRBD1, 5 bases. Germline V gene lookup returns CDR1 MGHDK and CDR2 SYGVNS. CDR3 length: 16 amino acids. V was shortened by 1 base and J by 3 bases, with 12 bases between the two germline ends. The CDR3: CASSEFRGSANEKLFF. The CDR3 nucleotides read TGTGCCAGCAGTGAATTTCGGGGGTCTGCTAATGAAAAACTGTTTTTT. The full variable domain, rest sourced from reference TRBV25-1 and TRBJ1-4, is EADIYQTPRYLVIGTGKKITLECSQTMGHDKMYWYQQDPGMELHLIHYSYGVNSTEKGDLSSESTVSRIRTEHFPLTLESARPSHTSQYLCASSEFRGSANEKLFFGSGTQLSVL.